This TCR beta chain was recovered during a study of blood T cell repertoires in COVID-19. Source study methods: Reference gene primer amplification gave estimated nucleated cell counts. Data came from immunoSEQ multiplex PCR; TCRdb stores just in-frame clones and leaves some out. V and J calls plus clone size are reproduced from that table; the DNA served to infer D and trimming. The sample carries some 450,000 clones, about 90% recorded once. Patients of the Seattle cohort, enrolled during active infection, were followed longitudinally. Germline lookup yields CDR1 GTSNPN and CDR2 SVGIG (reference sequence). The CDR3 sequence is 13 residues long. Losses at the gene ends were 2 bases for V and 8 bases for J; bases not matched to a gene: 6.

The genes are TRBV30 and TRBJ1-2; 9 bases line up with TRBD1. The receptor comes from a man aged 18 to 29 with COVID-19, enrolled during active disease. Specimen: peripheral blood. The CDR3 spells CAWSRDREGGYTF. The CDR3 nucleotides are TGTGCCTGGAGTCGGGACAGGGAAGGGGGCTACACCTTC.